This note documents a single T cell receptor (beta chain) sequence. Antigen unknown. Germline CDR1 and CDR2: SEHNR and FQNEAQ (reference sequence). CDR3 size: 16 residues. J gave up 4 bases and V 1 base, and 7 bases lay outside the gene matches. TCRbeta library preparation incorporated unique molecular identifiers. TCRdb re-called the PCR reads with MiXCR, one entry per CDR3 protein. Altogether almost 600,000 distinct CDR3 sequences are present, more than 20% being singletons, with the ten largest covering around a third. The record originates from a study of T-cell reconstitution after alpha-beta-depleted transplantation in children. Study-level results: It was surviving recipient T cells and thymic progenitors that gave some patients high TCRbeta diversity at day 60. Hyperexpanded clones declined; after one year, newly produced T cells mostly supplied diversity.

The receptor was isolated from a boy younger than two with Wiskott-Aldrich syndrome, due to receive a stem cell transplant. The rearrangement links TRBV7-9 to TRBJ2-3, with TRBD2 matching over 8 bases. Sequencing was performed on PBMCs, taken before TCRalphabeta/CD19-depleted stem cell transplant. The CDR3 sequence: CASSLVAGKVSDTQYF. CDR3 nucleotides: TGTGCCAGCAGCTTAGTAGCGGGAAAGGTGTCAGATACGCAGTATTTT.